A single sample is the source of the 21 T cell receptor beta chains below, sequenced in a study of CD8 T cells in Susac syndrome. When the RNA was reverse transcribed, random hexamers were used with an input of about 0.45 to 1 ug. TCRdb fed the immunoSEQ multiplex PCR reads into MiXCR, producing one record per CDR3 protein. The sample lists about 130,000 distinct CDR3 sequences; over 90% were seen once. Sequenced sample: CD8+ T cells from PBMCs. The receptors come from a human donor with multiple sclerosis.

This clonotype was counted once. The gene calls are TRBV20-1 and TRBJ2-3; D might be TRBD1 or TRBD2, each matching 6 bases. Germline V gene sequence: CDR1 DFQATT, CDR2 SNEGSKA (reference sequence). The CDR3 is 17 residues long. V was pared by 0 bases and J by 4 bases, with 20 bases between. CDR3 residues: CSARDLFGGERADTQYF. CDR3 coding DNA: TGCAGTGCTAGAGATCTCTTCGGGGGCGAGCGAGCAGATACGCAGTATTTT.

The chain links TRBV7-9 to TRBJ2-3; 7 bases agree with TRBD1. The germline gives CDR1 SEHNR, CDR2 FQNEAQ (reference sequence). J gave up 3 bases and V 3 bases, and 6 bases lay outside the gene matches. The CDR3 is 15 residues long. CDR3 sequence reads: CASSLGDSSTDTQYF. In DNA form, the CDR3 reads TGTGCCAGCAGCTTGGGGGACAGCTCAACAGATACGCAGTATTTT.

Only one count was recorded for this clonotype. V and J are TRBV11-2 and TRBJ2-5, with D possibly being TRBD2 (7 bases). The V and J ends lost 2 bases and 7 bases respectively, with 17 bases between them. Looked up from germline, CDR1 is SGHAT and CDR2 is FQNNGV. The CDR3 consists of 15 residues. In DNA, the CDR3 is TGTGCCAGCAGCTTAACAGGGACTACCACGTGGACCCAGTACTTC. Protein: CASSLTGTTTWTQYF.

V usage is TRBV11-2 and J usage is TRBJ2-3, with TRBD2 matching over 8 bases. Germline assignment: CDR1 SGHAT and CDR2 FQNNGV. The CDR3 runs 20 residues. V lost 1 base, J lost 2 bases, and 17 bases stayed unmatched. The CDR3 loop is CASSLVWAGGLGGLTDTQYF. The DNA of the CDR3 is TGTGCCAGCAGCTTAGTCTGGGCGGGGGGCCTCGGGGGCCTCACAGATACGCAGTATTTT.

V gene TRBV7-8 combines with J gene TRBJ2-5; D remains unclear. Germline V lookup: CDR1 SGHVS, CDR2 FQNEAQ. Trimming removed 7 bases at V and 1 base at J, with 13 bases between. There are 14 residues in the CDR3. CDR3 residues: CASNPLGSQETQYF. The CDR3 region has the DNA TGTGCCAGCAACCCTCTGGGCTCCCAAGAGACCCAGTACTTC. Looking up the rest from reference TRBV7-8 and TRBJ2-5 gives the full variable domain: GAGVSQSPRYKVAKRGQDVALRCDPISGHVSLFWYQQALGQGPEFLTYFQNEAQLDKSGLPSDRFFAERPEGSVSTLKIQRTQQEDSAVYLCASNPLGSQETQYFGPGTRLLVL.

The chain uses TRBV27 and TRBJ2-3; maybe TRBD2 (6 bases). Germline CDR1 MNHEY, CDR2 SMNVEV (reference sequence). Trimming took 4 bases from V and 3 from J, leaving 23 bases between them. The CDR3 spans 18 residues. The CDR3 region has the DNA TGTGCCAGCAGTTCGAAAAAGCATGGGGCAGGGAGGACAGATACGCAGTATTTT. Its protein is CASSSKKHGAGRTDTQYF.

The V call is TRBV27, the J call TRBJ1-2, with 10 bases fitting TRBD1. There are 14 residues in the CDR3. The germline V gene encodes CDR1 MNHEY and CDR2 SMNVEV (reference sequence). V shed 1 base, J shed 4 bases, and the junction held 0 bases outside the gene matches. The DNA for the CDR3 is TGTGCCAGCAGTTTATGGGACAGGGGCTATGGCTACACCTTC. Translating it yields CASSLWDRGYGYTF.

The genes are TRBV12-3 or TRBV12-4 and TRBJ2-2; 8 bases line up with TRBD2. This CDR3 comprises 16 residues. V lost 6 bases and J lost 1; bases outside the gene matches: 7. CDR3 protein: CASRGTGTRNTGELFF. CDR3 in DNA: TGTGCCAGCAGGGGGACCGGGACTAGGAACACCGGGGAGCTGTTTTTT.

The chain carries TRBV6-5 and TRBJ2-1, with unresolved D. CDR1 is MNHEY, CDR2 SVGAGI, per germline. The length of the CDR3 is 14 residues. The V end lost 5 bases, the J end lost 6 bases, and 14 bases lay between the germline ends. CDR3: CASSDLDLFNEQFF. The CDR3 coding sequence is TGTGCCAGCAGTGATCTGGACCTCTTCAATGAGCAGTTCTTC.

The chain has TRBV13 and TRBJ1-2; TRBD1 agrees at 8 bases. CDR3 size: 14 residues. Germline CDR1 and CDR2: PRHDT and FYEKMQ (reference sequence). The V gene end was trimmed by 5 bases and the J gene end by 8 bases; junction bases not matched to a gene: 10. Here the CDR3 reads CASSLGTGDRGYTF. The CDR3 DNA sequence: TGTGCCAGCAGCCTTGGGACAGGTGATCGCGGCTACACCTTC.

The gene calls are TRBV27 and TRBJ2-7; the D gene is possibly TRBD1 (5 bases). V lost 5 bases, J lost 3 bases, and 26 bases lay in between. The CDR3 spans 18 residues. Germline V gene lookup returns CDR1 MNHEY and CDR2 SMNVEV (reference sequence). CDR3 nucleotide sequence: TGTGCCAGCAGTCCTATAACCTTCGATGGGGCAGGCGTCTACGAGCAGTACTTC. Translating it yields CASSPITFDGAGVYEQYF.

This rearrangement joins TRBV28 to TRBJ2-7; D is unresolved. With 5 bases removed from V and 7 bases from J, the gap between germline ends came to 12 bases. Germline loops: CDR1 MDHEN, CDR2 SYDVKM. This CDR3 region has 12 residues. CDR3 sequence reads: CASSLHPPEQYF. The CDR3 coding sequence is TGTGCCAGCAGTCTCCACCCTCCGGAGCAGTACTTC.

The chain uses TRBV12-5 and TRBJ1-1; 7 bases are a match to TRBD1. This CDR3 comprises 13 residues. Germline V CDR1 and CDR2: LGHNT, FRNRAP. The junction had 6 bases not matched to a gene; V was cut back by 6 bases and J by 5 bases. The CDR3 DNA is TGTGCTAGTGGCCCCACAGGGGAGACTGAAGCTTTCTTT. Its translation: CASGPTGETEAFF.

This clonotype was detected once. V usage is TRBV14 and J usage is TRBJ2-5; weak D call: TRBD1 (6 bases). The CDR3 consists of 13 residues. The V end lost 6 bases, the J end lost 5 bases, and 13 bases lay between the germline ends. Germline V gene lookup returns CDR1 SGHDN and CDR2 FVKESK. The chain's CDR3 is CASRSTGRETQYF. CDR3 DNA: TGTGCCAGCAGATCAACAGGGCGGGAGACCCAGTACTTC.

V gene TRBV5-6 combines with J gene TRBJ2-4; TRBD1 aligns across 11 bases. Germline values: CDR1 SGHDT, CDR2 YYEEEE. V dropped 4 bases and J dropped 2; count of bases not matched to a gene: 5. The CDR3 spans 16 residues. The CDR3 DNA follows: TGTGCCAGCAGCCCGGGACAGGGGGTAACCAAAAACATTCAGTACTTC. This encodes CASSPGQGVTKNIQYF.

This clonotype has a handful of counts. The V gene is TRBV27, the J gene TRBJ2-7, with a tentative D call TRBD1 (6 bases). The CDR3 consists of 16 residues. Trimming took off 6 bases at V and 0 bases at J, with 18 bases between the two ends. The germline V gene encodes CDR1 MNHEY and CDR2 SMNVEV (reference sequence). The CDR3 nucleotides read TGTGCCAGCAGGGCAACAGGGACATATTACTCCTACGAGCAGTACTTC. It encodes CASRATGTYYSYEQYF.

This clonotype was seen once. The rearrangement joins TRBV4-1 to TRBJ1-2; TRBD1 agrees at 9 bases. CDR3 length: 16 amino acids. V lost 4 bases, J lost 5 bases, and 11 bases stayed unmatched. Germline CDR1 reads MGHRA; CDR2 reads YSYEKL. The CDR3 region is CASSRAGTGPGYGYTF. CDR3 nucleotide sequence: TGCGCCAGCAGCCGTGCGGGGACAGGGCCAGGGTATGGCTACACCTTC.

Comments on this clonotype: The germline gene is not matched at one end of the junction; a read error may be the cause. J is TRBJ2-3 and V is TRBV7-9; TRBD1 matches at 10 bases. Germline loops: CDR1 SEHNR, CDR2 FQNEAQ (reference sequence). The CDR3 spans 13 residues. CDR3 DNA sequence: TGTGCCAGCAGCTTAGGAGGGACAGGGGACCAGGGGTTT. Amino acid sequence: CASSLGGTGDQGF.

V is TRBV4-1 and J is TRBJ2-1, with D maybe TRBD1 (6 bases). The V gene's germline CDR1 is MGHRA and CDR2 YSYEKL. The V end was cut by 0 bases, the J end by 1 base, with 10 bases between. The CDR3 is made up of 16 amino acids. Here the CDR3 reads CASSQEAGASYNEQFF. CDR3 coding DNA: TGCGCCAGCAGCCAAGAGGCAGGGGCATCCTACAATGAGCAGTTCTTC.

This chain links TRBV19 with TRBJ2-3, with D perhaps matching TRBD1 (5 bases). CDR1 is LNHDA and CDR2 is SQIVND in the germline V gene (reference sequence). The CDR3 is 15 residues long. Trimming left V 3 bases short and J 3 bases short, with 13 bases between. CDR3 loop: CASSISAGMTDTQYF. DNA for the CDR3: TGTGCCAGTAGTATTTCTGCAGGGATGACAGATACGCAGTATTTT.

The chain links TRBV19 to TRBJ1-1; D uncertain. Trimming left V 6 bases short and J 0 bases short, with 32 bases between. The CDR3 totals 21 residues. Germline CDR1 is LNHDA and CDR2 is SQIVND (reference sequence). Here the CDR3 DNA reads TGTGCCAGTAGCCAAACGCCTGGGTGGATCCTATCGGGCAATATGAACACTGAAGCTTTCTTT. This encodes CASSQTPGWILSGNMNTEAFF.